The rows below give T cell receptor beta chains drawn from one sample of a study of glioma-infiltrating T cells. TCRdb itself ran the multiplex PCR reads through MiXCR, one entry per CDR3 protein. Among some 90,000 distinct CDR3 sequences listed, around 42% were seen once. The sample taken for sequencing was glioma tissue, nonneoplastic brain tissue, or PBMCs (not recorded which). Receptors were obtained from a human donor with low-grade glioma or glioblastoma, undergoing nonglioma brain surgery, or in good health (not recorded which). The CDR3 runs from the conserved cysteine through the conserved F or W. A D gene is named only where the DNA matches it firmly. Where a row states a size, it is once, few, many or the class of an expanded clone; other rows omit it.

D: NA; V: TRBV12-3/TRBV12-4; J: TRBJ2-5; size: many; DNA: TGTGCCAGCAGTTTTGAAAGGTCGGAGTGTCACTTC; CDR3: CASSFERSECHF
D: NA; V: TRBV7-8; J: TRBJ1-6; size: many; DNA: TGTGCCAGCAGCTTAGGGACAGATAATTCACCCCTCCACTTT; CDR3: CASSLGTDNSPLHF
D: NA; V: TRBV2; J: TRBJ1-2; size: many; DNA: TGTGCCAGCAGTCGGACCGGGACAAATATTATGAACTATGGCTACACCTTC; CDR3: CASSRTGTNIMNYGYTF
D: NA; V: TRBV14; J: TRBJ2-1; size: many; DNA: TGTGCCAGCAGCCAACTATACGCCCGGGAGCAGTTCTTC; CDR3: CASSQLYAREQFF
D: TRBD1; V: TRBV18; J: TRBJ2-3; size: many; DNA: TGTGCCAGCTCACCAATCAGGGGGCATGCAGATACGCAGTATTTT; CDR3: CASSPIRGHADTQYF
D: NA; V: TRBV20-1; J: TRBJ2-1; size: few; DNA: TGCAGTGCCTCGCGGGACGGGAGCGTCTTCTCCCACAATGAGCAGTTCTTC; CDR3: CSASRDGSVFSHNEQFF
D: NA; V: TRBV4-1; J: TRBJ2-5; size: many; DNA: TGCGCCAGCAGCCAAGAGGGAGCAGGATCTGAGACCCAGTACTTC; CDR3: CASSQEGAGSETQYF
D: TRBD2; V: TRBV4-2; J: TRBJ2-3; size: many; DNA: TGTGCCAGCAGCCAAGACGGGGGGGGGACAGATACGCAGTATTTT; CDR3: CASSQDGGGTDTQYF
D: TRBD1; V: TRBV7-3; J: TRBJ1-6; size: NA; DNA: TGCGCCAGCAGTAAGGTTGTGGACAGGGGGACAAATTCACACCTCCACTTT; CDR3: CASSKVVDRGTNSHLHF
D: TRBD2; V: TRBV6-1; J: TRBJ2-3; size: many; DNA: TGTGCCAGCAGTGCGGGACTAGCGGGGGGGTACACAGATACGCAGTATTTT; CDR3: CASSAGLAGGYTDTQYF
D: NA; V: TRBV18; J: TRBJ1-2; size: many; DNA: TGTGCCAGCTCACCTGTCGGATATGGCTACACCTTC; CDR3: CASSPVGYGYTF
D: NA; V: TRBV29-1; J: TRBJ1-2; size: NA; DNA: TGCAGCGCCAAACAGGGTCATGGCTACACCTTC; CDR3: CSAKQGHGYTF
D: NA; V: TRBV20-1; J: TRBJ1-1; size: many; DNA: TGCAGTGTATCTGGGGTGAACACTGAAGCTTTCTTT; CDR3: CSVSGVNTEAFF
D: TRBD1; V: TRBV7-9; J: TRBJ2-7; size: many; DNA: TGTGCCAGCAGCCACGGGACAGGCACCTACGAGCAGTACTTC; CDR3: CASSHGTGTYEQYF
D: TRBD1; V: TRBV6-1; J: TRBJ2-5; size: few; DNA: TGTGCCAGCAGGGCAGGACAGGTACAAGAGACCCAGTACTTC; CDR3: CASRAGQVQETQYF
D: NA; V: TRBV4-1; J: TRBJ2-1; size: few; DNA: TGCGCCAGCAGCCAAGAGGGAGGTCCCTACAATGAGCAGTTCTTC; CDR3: CASSQEGGPYNEQFF
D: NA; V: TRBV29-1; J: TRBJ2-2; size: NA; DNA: TGCAGCGTTGTAGGGTCCGGGGAGCTGTTTTTT; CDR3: CSVVGSGELFF
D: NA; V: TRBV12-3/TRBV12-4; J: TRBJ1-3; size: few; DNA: TGTGCCAGCAGTTTAGGTCAGAGAAACACCATATATTTT; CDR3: CASSLGQRNTIYF
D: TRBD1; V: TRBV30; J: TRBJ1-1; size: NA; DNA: TGTGCCTGGAGTAACAGGGGTTTCACTGAAGCTTTCTTT; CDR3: CAWSNRGFTEAFF
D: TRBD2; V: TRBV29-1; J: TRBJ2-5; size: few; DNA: TGCAGCGTTGAAGCGACTAGCGGACAAGAGACCCAGTACTTC; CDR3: CSVEATSGQETQYF
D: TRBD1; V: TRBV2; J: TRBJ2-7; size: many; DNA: TGTGCCACTGCGACAGGGGAGAACGACGAGCAGTACTTC; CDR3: CATATGENDEQYF
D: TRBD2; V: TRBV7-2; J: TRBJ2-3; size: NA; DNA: TGTGCCAGCAGCTTAGCGCATCTAGCGGGAGGGGGAGATACGCAGTATTTT; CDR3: CASSLAHLAGGGDTQYF
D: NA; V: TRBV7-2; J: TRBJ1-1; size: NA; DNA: TGTGCCAGCAGCTTGACTCCCACGAACGCTGAAGCTTTCTTT; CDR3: CASSLTPTNAEAFF
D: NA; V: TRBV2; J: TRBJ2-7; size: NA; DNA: TGCGCCAGCAGCTTAGGCGTAGGGGGAGGGCTCGAGCAGTACTTC; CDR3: CASSLGVGGGLEQYF
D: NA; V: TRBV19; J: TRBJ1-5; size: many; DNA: TGTGCCAGTAGTAACAGGGTCGAAGGTCAGCCCCAGCATTTT; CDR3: CASSNRVEGQPQHF
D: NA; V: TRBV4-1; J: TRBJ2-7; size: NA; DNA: TGCTCCAGCAGCCAAGATACAGGGCTCTACGCGCAGGACTTC; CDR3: CSSSQDTGLYAQDF
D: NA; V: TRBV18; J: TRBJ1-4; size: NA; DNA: TGTGCCAGCTCACTCGCCGGGACAAGGTACGCAACTAATGGAAAACTGTTTTTT; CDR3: CASSLAGTRYATNGKLFF
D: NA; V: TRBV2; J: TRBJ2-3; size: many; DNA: TGTGCCAGCGGGGCAGATACGCAGTATTTT; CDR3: CASGADTQYF
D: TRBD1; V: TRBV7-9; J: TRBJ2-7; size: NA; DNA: TGTGCCAGGAGCGATGGACAGGGCCACGAGCAGTACTTC; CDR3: CARSDGQGHEQYF
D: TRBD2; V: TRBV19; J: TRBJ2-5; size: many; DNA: TGTGCCAGTAGCCCGCGGGGGACTCAAGAGACCCAGTACTTC; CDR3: CASSPRGTQETQYF
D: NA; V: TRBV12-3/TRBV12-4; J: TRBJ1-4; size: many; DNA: TGTGCCAGTAGAGACGAATCTAATGAAAAACTGTTTTTT; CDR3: CASRDESNEKLFF
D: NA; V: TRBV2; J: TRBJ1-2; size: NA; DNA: TGTGCCAGCAGTGGGAGTCAGGGTGCGAGGGATGGCTGCACCTTC; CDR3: CASSGSQGARDGCTF
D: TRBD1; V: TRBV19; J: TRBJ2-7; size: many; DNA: TGTGCCAGTAGACCAACCGGGACAGGATCCTACGAGCAGTACTTC; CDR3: CASRPTGTGSYEQYF
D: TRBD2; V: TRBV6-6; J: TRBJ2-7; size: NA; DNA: TGTGCCAGCAGTTCCGGGACTAGCGGCTACAGCGAGCAGTACTTC; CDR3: CASSSGTSGYSEQYF
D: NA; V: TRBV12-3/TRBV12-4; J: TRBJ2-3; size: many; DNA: TGTGCCAGCAGTTCGACAGGGAGGTGGGGCACAGATACGCAGTATTTT; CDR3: CASSSTGRWGTDTQYF
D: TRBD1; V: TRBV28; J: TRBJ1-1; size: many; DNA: TGTGCCAGCATTGGACTACAGGGGTCTGAAGCTTTCTTT; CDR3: CASIGLQGSEAFF
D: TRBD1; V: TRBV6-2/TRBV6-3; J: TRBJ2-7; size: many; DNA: TGTGCCAGCAGCCTAACCGGGACAGGGAAACCCGAGCAGTACTTC; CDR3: CASSLTGTGKPEQYF
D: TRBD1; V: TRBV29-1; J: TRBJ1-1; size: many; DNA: TGCAGCGTCGGGACAGGGGGGAACACTGAAGCTTTCTTT; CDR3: CSVGTGGNTEAFF
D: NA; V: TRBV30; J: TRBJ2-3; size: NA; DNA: TGTGCCTGGAGTACCCGGGCGTCTAAAGATACGCAGTATTTT; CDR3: CAWSTRASKDTQYF
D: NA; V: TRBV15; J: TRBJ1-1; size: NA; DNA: TGTGCCACCAGCAGAGCGGGGGGGGGGAACACTGAAGCTTTCTTT; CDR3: CATSRAGGGNTEAFF
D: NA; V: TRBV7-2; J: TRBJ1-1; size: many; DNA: TGTGCCAGCAGCTTGGTATATTTAACTGAAGCTTTCTTT; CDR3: CASSLVYLTEAFF
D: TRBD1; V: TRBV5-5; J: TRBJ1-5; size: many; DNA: TGTGCCAGCAGCTTGGCCACGGGACAGGTACATCAGCCCCAGCATTTT; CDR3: CASSLATGQVHQPQHF
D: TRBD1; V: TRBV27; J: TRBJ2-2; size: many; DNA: TGTGCCAGCAGTTTATACGGACAGGGGTTGGACACCGGGGAGCTGTTTTTT; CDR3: CASSLYGQGLDTGELFF
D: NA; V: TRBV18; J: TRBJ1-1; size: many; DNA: TGTGCCAGCTCGATCGGAGAGAGGACTGAAGCTTTCTTT; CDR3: CASSIGERTEAFF
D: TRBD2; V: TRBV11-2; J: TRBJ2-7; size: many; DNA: TGTGCCAGCAGCTTCGGACTAGCGGGTCTGGGTGAGCAGTACTTC; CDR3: CASSFGLAGLGEQYF
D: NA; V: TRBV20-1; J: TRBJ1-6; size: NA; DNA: TGCAGTGCTAGTCCCACGGGGGGCGCCTATAATTCACCCCTCCCCTTT; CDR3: CSASPTGGAYNSPLPF
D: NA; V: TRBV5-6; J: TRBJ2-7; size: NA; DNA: TGTGCCAGCAGCTCCCCCGCGGGACGGATTACCTACGAGCAGTACTTC; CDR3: CASSSPAGRITYEQYF
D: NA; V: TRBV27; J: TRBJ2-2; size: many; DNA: TGTGCCAGCAGTTTCACCTGGAACACCGGGGAGCTGTTTTTT; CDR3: CASSFTWNTGELFF
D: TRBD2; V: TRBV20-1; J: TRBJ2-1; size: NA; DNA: TGCAGTGCCAGAACTAGCGGGGGATCCTACAATGAGCAGTCCTTC; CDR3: CSARTSGGSYNEQSF
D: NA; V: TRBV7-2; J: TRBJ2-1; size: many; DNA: TGTGCCAGCAGCACCCGGACGGGTGGCTACAATGAGCAGTTCTTC; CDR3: CASSTRTGGYNEQFF
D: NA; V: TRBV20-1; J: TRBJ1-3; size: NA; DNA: TGCAGTGCCGGCCGAGGAACCCTCTCTGGAAACAACATATATTTT; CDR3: CSAGRGTLSGNNIYF